These 5 T cell receptor beta chains originate from one sample sequenced in a study of T cells in localized non-small cell lung cancer. Measured with immunoSEQ multiplex PCR; TCRdb has only the in-frame clones, and not every one. The table lists some 66,000 clones, approximately 84% of them singletons. The sample consisted of peripheral blood, taken before any cancer treatment. These receptors were collected from a female donor older than 55 with stage I lung adenocarcinoma.

The genes are TRBV30 and TRBJ2-2, with D unresolved. In germline, CDR1 is GTSNPN, CDR2 SVGIG (reference sequence). V dropped 3 bases and J dropped 5 bases, with 4 bases sitting between them. CDR3 length: 11 residues. The CDR3 here is CAWRETGELFF. DNA for the CDR3: TGTGCCTGGAGGGAGACCGGGGAGCTGTTTTTT.

The rearrangement links TRBV19 to TRBJ2-7; the D gene is possibly TRBD2 (5 bases). V gave up 4 bases and J gave up 6 bases, with 10 bases separating them. This CDR3 has 12 residues. Germline assignment: CDR1 LNHDA and CDR2 SQIVND (reference sequence). This CDR3 reads CASSTLEGEQYF. For the CDR3, the DNA is TGTGCCAGTAGTACTCTCGAGGGCGAGCAGTACTTC.

The CDR3 sequence: CAWSVGLGNEQFF. DNA of the CDR3: TGTGCCTGGAGTGTAGGGTTGGGCAATGAGCAGTTCTTC. The rearrangement uses TRBV30 and TRBJ2-1; D unresolved. The germline V gene has CDR1 GTSNPN and CDR2 SVGIG (reference sequence). V lost 0 bases, J lost 6 bases, and 9 bases lay in between. The length of the CDR3 is 13 residues.

The CDR3 loop reads CASNTGAYGYTF. As DNA, the CDR3 is TGTGCCAGCAACACAGGGGCCTATGGCTACACCTTC. V and J are TRBV4-2 and TRBJ1-2, with 7 bases aligning to TRBD1. Germline assignment: CDR1 LGHNA and CDR2 YNFKEQ. The CDR3 extends over 12 amino acids. V trimming: 7 bases; J trimming: 4 bases; junction bases outside the gene matches: 3.

This clone has only one observation. The rearrangement joins TRBV7-9 to TRBJ1-4; 8 bases fit TRBD1. The CDR3 loop spans 14 amino acids. V shed 6 bases, J shed 8 bases, and the junction held 8 bases outside the gene matches. Germline-derived CDR1 and CDR2 are SEHNR and FQNEAQ (reference sequence). The CDR3 sequence is CASSKTGEGEKLFF. CDR3 coding DNA: TGTGCCAGCAGTAAGACAGGGGAGGGAGAAAAACTGTTTTTT.